The 18 T cell receptor beta chains listed next were all sequenced from one sample in a study of blood T cell repertoires in COVID-19. Assay: immunoSEQ multiplex PCR; the TCRdb copy retains only in-frame clones and omits some. The sample holds about 69,000 clones; 70% to 90% are singletons and the top ten take about 17%. The material sequenced was peripheral blood. These TCRs come from a middle-aged man with COVID-19, enrolled during active disease.

This chain's CDR3 is CASSEQTGIGSPLHF. The CDR3 DNA sequence: TGTGCCAGCAGTGAACAGACAGGGATAGGATCACCCCTCCACTTT. The chain is built from TRBV2 and TRBJ1-6, with 7 bases lining up with TRBD1. From germline, CDR1 is SNHLY and CDR2 FYNNEI. This CDR3 has 15 residues. V dropped 2 bases and J dropped 10; count of bases not matched to a gene: 8. The complete variable domain, with remaining parts taken from reference TRBV2 and TRBJ1-6, reads EPEVTQTPSHQVTQMGQEVILRCVPISNHLYFYWYRQILGQKVEFLVSFYNNEISEKSEIFDDQFSVERPDGSNFTLKIRSTKLEDSAMYFCASSEQTGIGSPLHFGNGTRLTVT.

The J gene is TRBJ1-4, the V gene TRBV6-5, with 8 bases identical to TRBD1. CDR3 length: 16 residues. Germline CDR1 and CDR2: MNHEY and SVGAGI. Unmatched junction bases numbered 4, after V lost 0 bases and J lost 4 bases. CDR3 bases: TGTGCCAGCAGTTACTCTCCAGGGGGCGGTAATGAAAAACTGTTTTTT. Protein product: CASSYSPGGGNEKLFF.

The chain has TRBV5-1 and TRBJ2-2; 8 bases are shared with TRBD2. The CDR3 totals 17 residues. J was trimmed by 0 bases and V by 1 base; bases with no gene match: 5. The germline CDR1 and CDR2 sequences are SGHRS and YFSETQ. The CDR3 region is CASSLYSAGANTGELFF. The CDR3 nucleotides read TGCGCCAGCAGCTTGTATTCAGCGGGGGCGAACACCGGGGAGCTGTTTTTT.

The CDR3 DNA reads as TGTGCCAGCAGTTACGGGGGAGAGGGCAATCAGCCCCAGCATTTT. Amino acid sequence: CASSYGGEGNQPQHF. V usage is TRBV28 and J usage is TRBJ1-5; TRBD1 is a possible D gene (5 bases). Germline V gene lookup returns CDR1 MDHEN and CDR2 SYDVKM. Trimming took 4 bases from V and 2 from J, leaving 12 bases between them. The CDR3 extends over 15 amino acids.

The V gene is TRBV7-6, the J gene TRBJ2-5; the match to TRBD1 covers 10 bases. Germline CDR1 is SGHVS and CDR2 is FNYEAQ. Trimming cost V 5 bases and J 5 bases; bases outside gene matches: 11. There are 16 residues in the CDR3. CDR3 protein: CASSRAGQGYGETQYF. CDR3 bases: TGTGCCAGCAGCAGAGCGGGACAGGGGTATGGGGAGACCCAGTACTTC.

This chain's CDR3 is CATSEGTGYEQYF. CDR3 in DNA: TGTGCCACCAGTGAGGGGACAGGGTACGAGCAGTACTTC. The chain uses TRBV24-1 and TRBJ2-7; TRBD1 aligns across 9 bases. Trimming at V came to 4 bases and at J to 4 bases, leaving 1 base not matched to a gene. Germline V CDR1 and CDR2: KGHDR, SFDVKD. This CDR3 region has 13 residues.

The chain links TRBV5-1 to TRBJ2-3; D uncertain. The V gene lost 3 bases and the J gene lost 3 bases, with 11 bases spanning the gap. The CDR3 is 14 residues long. Germline lookup yields CDR1 SGHRS and CDR2 YFSETQ. This CDR3 reads CASSSVVSTDTQYF. DNA for the CDR3: TGCGCCAGCAGCTCGGTGGTATCTACAGATACGCAGTATTTT.

In regard to this clone: In the same sample, other DNA sequences code for this CDR3. V and J are TRBV7-9 and TRBJ1-2; TRBD1 matches at 8 bases. After removal of 5 bases from V and 8 bases from J, the junction contained 4 bases not matched to a gene. Germline CDR1 and CDR2: SEHNR and FQNEAQ (reference sequence). The CDR3 runs 12 residues. This CDR3 is CASSLQGEGYTF. The CDR3 bases are TGTGCCAGCAGCCTACAGGGGGAAGGCTACACCTTC.

The genes are TRBV4-2 and TRBJ1-5; tentatively, D is TRBD1 (6 bases). Germline V lookup: CDR1 LGHNA, CDR2 YNFKEQ. V lost 2 bases, J lost 0 bases, and 17 bases lay in between. CDR3 length: 18 residues. The CDR3 reads CASSQLARTDDSNQPQHF. CDR3 DNA: TGTGCCAGCAGCCAATTAGCCCGGACAGATGATAGCAATCAGCCCCAGCATTTT.

The V gene is TRBV30, the J gene TRBJ2-4; D gene ambiguous. The CDR3 runs to 13 residues. V was cut by 4 bases and J by 0 bases, with 7 bases left in between. Germline V lookup: CDR1 GTSNPN, CDR2 SVGIG (reference sequence). The CDR3 loop is CAWTTLAKNIQYF. DNA for the CDR3: TGTGCCTGGACTACGCTAGCCAAAAACATTCAGTACTTC. Looking up the rest from reference TRBV30 and TRBJ2-4 gives the full variable domain: SQTIHQWPATLVQPVGSPLSLECTVEGTSNPNLYWYRQAAGRGLQLLFYSVGIGQISSEVPQNLSASRPQDRQFILSSKKLLLSDSGFYLCAWTTLAKNIQYFGAGTRLSVL.

The V and J genes are TRBV5-1 and TRBJ2-3, with 7 bases matching TRBD1. The CDR3 extends over 15 amino acids. V shed 3 bases, J shed 2 bases, and the junction held 6 bases outside the gene matches. From germline, CDR1 is SGHRS and CDR2 YFSETQ. This CDR3 reads CASSSETGTTDTQYF. DNA of the CDR3: TGCGCCAGCAGCTCCGAGACAGGGACCACAGATACGCAGTATTTT.

This sequence joins TRBV6-5 and TRBJ1-5; 9 nucleotides agree with TRBD1. The CDR3 extends over 12 amino acids. Unmatched junction bases numbered 1, after V lost 7 bases and J lost 6 bases. Germline lookup yields CDR1 MNHEY and CDR2 SVGAGI. The CDR3 DNA reads TGTGCCAGCAAACAGGGGGCTCAGCCCCAGCATTTT. It yields the protein CASKQGAQPQHF.

Only a few counts were recorded for this clone. The chain uses TRBV28 and TRBJ2-3; tentatively, D is TRBD1 (5 bases). Trimming stripped 3 bases from V and 2 bases from J, with 21 bases between. This CDR3 spans 18 amino acids. Germline-derived CDR1 and CDR2 are MDHEN and SYDVKM. CDR3 residues: CASSLRQEGALSTDTQYF. CDR3 coding DNA: TGTGCCAGCAGTTTGCGGCAGGAAGGGGCCCTTTCCACAGATACGCAGTATTTT.

The rearrangement joins TRBV7-9 to TRBJ1-1, with D perhaps matching TRBD1 (5 bases). Germline V lookup: CDR1 SEHNR, CDR2 FQNEAQ (reference sequence). V lost 5 bases to trimming and J lost 4 bases, with 14 bases between them. The CDR3 totals 14 residues. Here the CDR3 reads CASSLPPGATEAFF. The CDR3 region has the DNA TGTGCCAGCAGCCTACCCCCTGGGGCCACTGAAGCTTTCTTT.

The chain is built from TRBV5-6 and TRBJ2-7; perhaps TRBD2 as D (5 bases). V shed 4 bases and J shed 0 bases, with 14 bases lying between them. This CDR3 has 15 residues. Germline CDR1 SGHDT, CDR2 YYEEEE. The CDR3 loop is CASSTADLSSYEQYF. As DNA, the CDR3 is TGTGCCAGCAGCACCGCGGACTTAAGCTCCTACGAGCAGTACTTC.

CDR3 region: CASSQTAGGTYGYTF. The CDR3 DNA is TGTGCCAGCAGCCAGACAGCGGGTGGTACTTATGGCTACACCTTC. V is TRBV3-1 (or the pseudogene TRBV3-2) and J is TRBJ1-2, with a weak D call TRBD1 (5 bases). Deletions cut 3 bases from V and 5 bases from J, with 16 bases between. The germline V gene encodes CDR1 LGHDT and CDR2 YNNKEL (reference sequence). The CDR3 runs to 15 residues.

A single count supports this clone. The V and J genes are TRBV7-6 and TRBJ2-1; 14 bases line up with TRBD2. Germline V gene lookup returns CDR1 SGHVS and CDR2 FNYEAQ. The trim removed 3 bases at V and 5 bases at J, leaving 0 bases unmatched. This CDR3 has 15 residues. CDR3 sequence reads: CASSLGLAGDNEQFF. DNA for the CDR3: TGTGCCAGCAGCTTGGGACTAGCGGGAGACAATGAGCAGTTCTTC.

J is TRBJ2-1 and V is TRBV9; 9 nucleotides agree with TRBD2. The J segment lost 0 bases and the V segment lost 0 bases, leaving 4 bases of the junction unmatched. The CDR3 consists of 17 residues. CDR1 is SGDLS, CDR2 YYNGEE, per germline. The CDR3 reads CASSVGTSARSYNEQFF. The CDR3 bases are TGTGCCAGCAGCGTAGGGACTAGCGCACGCTCCTACAATGAGCAGTTCTTC.